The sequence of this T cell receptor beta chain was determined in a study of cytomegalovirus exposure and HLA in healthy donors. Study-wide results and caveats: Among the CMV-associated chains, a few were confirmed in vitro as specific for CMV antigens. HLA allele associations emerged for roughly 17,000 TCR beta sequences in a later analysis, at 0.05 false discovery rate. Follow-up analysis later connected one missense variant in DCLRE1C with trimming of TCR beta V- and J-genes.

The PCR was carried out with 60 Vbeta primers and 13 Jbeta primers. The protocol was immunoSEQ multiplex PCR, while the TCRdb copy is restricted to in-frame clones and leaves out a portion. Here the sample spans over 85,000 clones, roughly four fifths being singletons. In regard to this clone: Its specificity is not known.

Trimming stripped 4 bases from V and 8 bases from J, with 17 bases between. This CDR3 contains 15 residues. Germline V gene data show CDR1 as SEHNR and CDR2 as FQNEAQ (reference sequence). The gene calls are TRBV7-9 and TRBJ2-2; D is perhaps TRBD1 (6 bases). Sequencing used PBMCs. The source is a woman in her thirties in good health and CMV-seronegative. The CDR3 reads CASSSTAGAAGELFF. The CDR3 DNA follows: TGTGCCAGCAGCTCGACAGCAGGGGCGGCTGGGGAGCTGTTTTTT.